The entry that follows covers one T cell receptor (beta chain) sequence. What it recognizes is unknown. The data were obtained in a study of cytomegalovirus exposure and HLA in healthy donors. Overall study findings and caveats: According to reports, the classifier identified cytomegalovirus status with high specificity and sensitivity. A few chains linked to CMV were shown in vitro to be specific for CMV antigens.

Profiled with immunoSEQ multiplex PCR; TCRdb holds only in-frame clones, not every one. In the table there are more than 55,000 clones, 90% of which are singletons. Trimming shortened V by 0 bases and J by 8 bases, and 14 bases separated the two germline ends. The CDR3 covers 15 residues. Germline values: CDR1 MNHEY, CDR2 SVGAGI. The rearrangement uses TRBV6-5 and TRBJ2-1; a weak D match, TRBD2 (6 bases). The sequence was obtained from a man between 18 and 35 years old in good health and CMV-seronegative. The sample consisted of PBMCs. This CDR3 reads CASSYSEGPRDEQFF. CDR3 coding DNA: TGTGCCAGCAGTTACTCGGAGGGGCCCAGGGATGAGCAGTTCTTC.